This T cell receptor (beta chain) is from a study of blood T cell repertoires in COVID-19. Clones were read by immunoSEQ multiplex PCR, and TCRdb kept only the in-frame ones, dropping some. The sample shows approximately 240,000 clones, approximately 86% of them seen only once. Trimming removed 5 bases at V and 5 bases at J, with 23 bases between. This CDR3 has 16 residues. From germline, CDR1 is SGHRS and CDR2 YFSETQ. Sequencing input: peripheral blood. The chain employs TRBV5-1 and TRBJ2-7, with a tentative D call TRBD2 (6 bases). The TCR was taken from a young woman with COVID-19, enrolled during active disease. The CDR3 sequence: CASSVRRSEGFHEQYF. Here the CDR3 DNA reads TGCGCCAGCAGTGTTCGGCGCTCGGAGGGATTCCACGAGCAGTACTTC.